These 32 T cell receptor beta chains came from one sample sequenced in a study of PD-1 blockade in classical Hodgkin lymphoma. Documented time point: cycle 4 day 1 (C4D1), after 5 to 7 weeks of nivolumab. Each patient's relapse followed autologous stem cell transplantation, and brentuximab vedotin exposure varied. Repertoires were generated with immunoSEQ multiplex PCR, while TCRdb's copy carries only in-frame clones and drops some. Of roughly 60,000 clones in the sample, more than 80% were seen once. The sample was peripheral blood mononuclear cells (PBMCs), taken before the fourth cycle of nivolumab. Source of these receptors: a human donor with classical Hodgkin lymphoma.

The chain recombines TRBV6-1 with TRBJ1-2; D is undetermined. The CDR3 has 13 amino acids. Trimming stripped 10 bases from V and 3 bases from J, with 15 bases between. Germline lookup yields CDR1 MNHNS and CDR2 SASEGT. The CDR3 loop is CAITHYEHYGYTF. CDR3 in DNA: TGTGCCATAACCCACTACGAGCACTATGGCTACACCTTC.

The chain uses TRBV6-5 and TRBJ1-1, with D unclear. CDR1 is MNHEY and CDR2 is SVGAGI in the germline V gene. The CDR3 has 15 amino acids. V was pared by 2 bases and J by 0 bases, with 10 bases between. CDR3 in amino acids: CASSYLGSLNTEAFF. The CDR3 DNA sequence: TGTGCCAGCAGTTACCTGGGCAGCTTGAACACTGAAGCTTTCTTT.

Regarding this clone: A read error may account for a junction end that differs from germline. The chain uses TRBV5-1 and TRBJ2-1; D gene uncertain. The CDR3 extends over 12 amino acids. Germline V lookup: CDR1 SGHRS, CDR2 YFSETQ. CDR3 loop: CTSSLPGNEQFF. DNA of the CDR3: TGCACCAGCAGTTTGCCGGGCAATGAGCAGTTCTTC.

This rearrangement joins TRBV20-1 to TRBJ2-1; no clear D gene. The CDR3 is 11 residues long. Trimming removed 3 bases at V and 8 bases at J, with 8 bases between. In germline, CDR1 is DFQATT, CDR2 SNEGSKA (reference sequence). CDR3 residues: CSARLVYEQFF. The CDR3 bases are TGCAGTGCTAGGCTCGTCTATGAGCAGTTCTTC.

The gene calls are TRBV19 and TRBJ1-5; 9 bases are shared with TRBD1. The CDR3 sequence is 13 residues long. Trimming took 7 bases from V and 4 from J; bases not matched to a gene: 2. Germline values: CDR1 LNHDA, CDR2 SQIVND (reference sequence). The chain's CDR3 is CASKDRGNQPQHF. In DNA form, the CDR3 reads TGTGCCAGTAAGGACAGGGGTAATCAGCCCCAGCATTTT.

V gene TRBV7-8 combines with J gene TRBJ2-7, with D perhaps TRBD1 (6 bases). Per germline, CDR1 SGHVS and CDR2 FQNEAQ. Deletions cut 2 bases from V and 3 bases from J, with 8 bases between. CDR3 length equals 13 residues. For the CDR3, the DNA is TGTGCCAGCAGCTTACTGGGACACTACGAGCAGTACTTC. This encodes CASSLLGHYEQYF. Looking up the rest from reference TRBV7-8 and TRBJ2-7 gives the full variable domain: GAGVSQSPRYKVAKRGQDVALRCDPISGHVSLFWYQQALGQGPEFLTYFQNEAQLDKSGLPSDRFFAERPEGSVSTLKIQRTQQEDSAVYLCASSLLGHYEQYFGPGTRLTVT.

The V gene is TRBV13, the J gene TRBJ2-7, with a weak D call TRBD2 (5 bases). Germline lookup yields CDR1 PRHDT and CDR2 FYEKMQ (reference sequence). V gave up 3 bases and J gave up 6 bases, with 12 bases separating them. The CDR3 covers 13 residues. CDR3 protein: CASSFRGTGEQYF. In DNA, the CDR3 is TGTGCCAGCAGCTTCCGGGGAACTGGCGAGCAGTACTTC.

The chain couples TRBV6-5 to TRBJ1-4; D is uncertain. The CDR3 runs to 15 residues. V was clipped by 5 bases and J by 8 bases, with 18 bases between them. The germline V gene encodes CDR1 MNHEY and CDR2 SVGAGI. The CDR3 coding sequence is TGTGCCAGCAGTACCTCCGGGTCGTTCAGGGAAAAACTGTTTTTT. Encoded protein: CASSTSGSFREKLFF.

V is TRBV9 and J is TRBJ1-2; 7 bases agree with TRBD1. This CDR3 has 16 amino acids. J was trimmed by 8 bases and V by 3 bases; bases with no gene match: 16. Per germline, CDR1 SGDLS and CDR2 YYNGEE. DNA of the CDR3: TGTGCCAGCAGCGCAACAGGGGCCCCGTCCCCCTTAGGCTACACCTTC. It codes for CASSATGAPSPLGYTF.

This clone was seen more than once but under ten times. V is TRBV4-1 and J is TRBJ1-1; D remains unclear. CDR1 MGHRA and CDR2 YSYEKL come from the germline V gene. This CDR3 has 12 residues. V lost 5 bases and J lost 0, with 4 bases in between. CDR3 DNA sequence: TGCGCCAGCAGCTTTATGAACACTGAAGCTTTCTTT. Translated, it gives CASSFMNTEAFF.

V is TRBV14 and J is TRBJ2-2; TRBD1 matches 9 bases. Germline CDR1 and CDR2: SGHDN and FVKESK. Trimming took 9 bases from V and 6 from J; bases not matched to a gene: 11. This CDR3 spans 15 amino acids. Written as DNA, the CDR3 is TGTGCCAGTGGACAGGGGAGCGCACTCGCCGGGGAGCTGTTTTTT. Amino acids: CASGQGSALAGELFF.

In DNA, the CDR3 is TGTGCTAGTGGGCCGGACACATCGTCCTACGAGCAGTACTTC. This gives the protein CASGPDTSSYEQYF. This sequence joins TRBV12-5 and TRBJ2-7; D is perhaps TRBD1 (5 bases). CDR3 length: 14 residues. Germline lookup yields CDR1 LGHNT and CDR2 FRNRAP. Trimming removed 6 bases at V and 1 base at J, with 13 bases between.

V gene TRBV5-5 combines with J gene TRBJ2-4; D not certain. The V gene's germline CDR1 is SGHKS and CDR2 YYEKEE (reference sequence). V was shortened by 4 bases and J by 7 bases, with 18 bases between the two germline ends. The CDR3 has 15 amino acids. CDR3 sequence reads: CASSTPQDQDNIQYF. The CDR3 DNA reads TGTGCCAGCAGCACGCCCCAGGACCAGGACAACATTCAGTACTTC.

CDR3 loop: CASRDFSGNTIYF. CDR3 nucleotide sequence: TGTGCCAGCAGGGATTTCTCTGGAAACACCATATATTTT. V and J are TRBV2 and TRBJ1-3, with D unresolved. The CDR3 is 13 residues long. Trimming removed 6 bases from V and 0 bases from J, with 6 bases in between. CDR1 is SNHLY, CDR2 FYNNEI, per germline.

The count of this clone is one. This chain links TRBV6-5 with TRBJ1-1; D uncertain. Per germline, CDR1 MNHEY and CDR2 SVGAGI. V lost 2 bases and J lost 3, with 10 bases in between. This CDR3 has 14 amino acids. This CDR3 is CASSYDGTHTEAFF. The CDR3 DNA reads as TGTGCCAGCAGTTACGATGGTACGCACACTGAAGCTTTCTTT.

CDR3 in amino acids: CASSLAGTYEQFF. CDR3 DNA: TGCGCCAGCAGCTTGGCGGGTACCTATGAGCAGTTCTTC. This chain joins TRBV5-1 and TRBJ2-1; no firm D call. Germline CDR1 SGHRS, CDR2 YFSETQ. The CDR3 is made up of 13 amino acids. The V and J ends lost 0 bases and 8 bases respectively, with 9 bases between them.

In this sample, this clone turned up once. This chain links TRBV4-2 with TRBJ2-2; D gene unclear. The V end was cut by 3 bases, the J end by 6 bases, with 2 bases between. The CDR3 is made up of 11 amino acids. Germline V gene lookup returns CDR1 LGHNA and CDR2 YNFKEQ. The CDR3 coding sequence is TGTGCCAGCAGCCAGCCCGGGGAGCTGTTTTTT. This sequence encodes CASSQPGELFF.

V usage is TRBV5-5 and J usage is TRBJ2-3, with a tentative D call TRBD1 (5 bases). This CDR3 comprises 14 residues. Germline CDR1 SGHKS, CDR2 YYEKEE (reference sequence). Trimming shortened V by 1 base and J by 4 bases, and 10 bases separated the two germline ends. This CDR3 reads CASSLTGGSDTQYF. The CDR3 nucleotides read TGTGCCAGCAGCTTGACAGGTGGTTCAGATACGCAGTATTTT.

The chain joins TRBV30 to TRBJ2-3; the D is unclear. Germline V gene data show CDR1 as GTSNPN and CDR2 as SVGIG (reference sequence). V gave up 1 base and J gave up 4 bases, with 18 bases separating them. The CDR3 consists of 16 residues. CDR3 in DNA: TGTGCCTGGAGTGCCGCGGCCTCATCCCCCTCAGATACGCAGTATTTT. It yields the protein CAWSAAASSPSDTQYF.

This chain connects TRBV5-1 to TRBJ1-2, with D unresolved. V was shortened by 1 base and J by 9 bases, with 22 bases between the two germline ends. The CDR3 length is 16 residues. The germline V gene encodes CDR1 SGHRS and CDR2 YFSETQ. The chain's CDR3 is CASSLYTAYEHGSYTF. The CDR3 coding sequence is TGCGCCAGCAGCTTGTATACAGCCTATGAACACGGGAGCTACACCTTC.

The chain couples TRBV19 to TRBJ2-2; tentatively, D is TRBD1 (5 bases). Germline CDR1 and CDR2: LNHDA and SQIVND (reference sequence). The CDR3 runs 17 residues. Trimming left V 7 bases short and J 4 bases short, with 22 bases between. CDR3 loop: CASNTDFAGWFTGELFF. DNA for the CDR3: TGTGCCAGTAATACAGACTTTGCAGGGTGGTTCACCGGGGAGCTGTTTTTT.

The V call is TRBV6-5, the J call TRBJ2-5; weak D call: TRBD2 (5 bases). In germline, CDR1 is MNHEY, CDR2 SVGAGI. The length of the CDR3 is 15 residues. V dropped 8 bases and J dropped 5 bases, with 21 bases sitting between them. The CDR3 loop reads CASHFGGMAQETQYF. DNA of the CDR3: TGTGCCAGCCATTTCGGAGGAATGGCGCAGGAGACCCAGTACTTC.

The V gene is TRBV19, the J gene TRBJ2-5, with D maybe TRBD1 (6 bases). Per germline, CDR1 LNHDA and CDR2 SQIVND (reference sequence). The CDR3 covers 15 residues. Trimming left V 9 bases short and J 0 bases short, with 17 bases between. CDR3 in amino acids: CASNPGQTYQETQYF. The CDR3 region has the DNA TGTGCCAGCAACCCTGGACAGACGTACCAAGAGACCCAGTACTTC.

The V gene is TRBV6-6, the J gene TRBJ1-2, with a possible D match to TRBD1 (5 bases). Per germline, CDR1 MNHNY and CDR2 SVGAGI (reference sequence). The CDR3 sequence is 15 residues long. V lost 6 bases to trimming and J lost 2 bases, with 16 bases between them. The CDR3 reads CASSTPGGINYGYTF. DNA of the CDR3: TGTGCCAGCAGCACCCCTGGGGGGATCAACTATGGCTACACCTTC.

The CDR3 reads CASTGANEKLFF. CDR3 DNA: TGTGCCAGCACGGGGGCAAATGAAAAACTGTTTTTT. The rearrangement joins TRBV2 to TRBJ1-4, with a possible D match to TRBD1 (6 bases). The CDR3 is 12 amino acids. Germline V CDR1 and CDR2: SNHLY, FYNNEI. Trimming took 7 bases from V and 5 from J, leaving 8 bases between them.

The chain combines TRBV20-1 with TRBJ1-2; D is undetermined. The CDR3 length is 11 residues. CDR1 is DFQATT and CDR2 is SNEGSKA in the germline V gene (reference sequence). V dropped 3 bases and J dropped 7 bases, with 9 bases sitting between them. Here the CDR3 reads CSARLGIGYTF. The DNA for the CDR3 is TGCAGTGCTAGGTTGGGAATTGGCTACACCTTC.

This chain uses TRBV19 with TRBJ1-1; D gene ambiguous. This CDR3 has 14 residues. The ends were cut back, 6 bases at V and 1 base at J, with 12 bases in the middle. The germline V gene encodes CDR1 LNHDA and CDR2 SQIVND (reference sequence). The CDR3 sequence is CASSPIGSNTEAFF. CDR3 nucleotides: TGTGCCAGTAGCCCGATAGGGTCGAACACTGAAGCTTTCTTT.

The V call is TRBV13, the J call TRBJ2-1; 9 nucleotides align to TRBD1. V was pared by 7 bases and J by 14 bases, with 6 bases of the junction left unmatched. The CDR3 totals 11 residues. CDR1 and CDR2 from the germline V gene are PRHDT and FYEKMQ (reference sequence). The CDR3 sequence: CASKSGTGKFF. DNA for the CDR3: TGTGCCAGCAAGAGCGGGACAGGGAAGTTCTTC. The entire variable domain, with the rest obtained from reference TRBV13 and TRBJ2-1, is as follows: AAGVIQSPRHLIKEKRETATLKCYPIPRHDTVYWYQQGPGQDPQFLISFYEKMQSDKGSIPDRFSAQQFSDYHSELNMSSLELGDSALYFCASKSGTGKFFGPGTRLTVL.

This chain uses TRBV6-5 with TRBJ1-1; D is unresolved. This CDR3 contains 13 residues. Trimming left V 0 bases short and J 2 bases short, with 4 bases between. The V gene's germline CDR1 is MNHEY and CDR2 SVGAGI. CDR3 residues: CASSYSKNTEAFF. The CDR3 DNA reads TGTGCCAGCAGTTACTCGAAAAACACTGAAGCTTTCTTT.

The chain employs TRBV6-5 and TRBJ1-2, with D unresolved. V lost 0 bases, J lost 8 bases, and 13 bases lay in between. This CDR3 has 14 residues. The germline CDR1 and CDR2 sequences are MNHEY and SVGAGI. The CDR3 loop is CASSYSTVQFGYTF. DNA for the CDR3: TGTGCCAGCAGTTACTCGACGGTGCAGTTCGGCTACACCTTC.

The genes are TRBV7-9 and TRBJ2-2; the D is unclear. This CDR3 spans 14 amino acids. CDR1 is SEHNR, CDR2 FQNEAQ, per germline (reference sequence). Trimming took off 1 base at V and 5 bases at J, with 8 bases between the two ends. CDR3 coding DNA: TGTGCCAGCAGCTTAGGGGTGGCAACCGGGGAGCTGTTTTTT. Amino acids: CASSLGVATGELFF. The full variable domain, with the rest looked up from reference TRBV7-9 and TRBJ2-2, is DTGVSQNPRHKITKRGQNVTFRCDPISEHNRLYWYRQTLGQGPEFLTYFQNEAQLEKSRLLSDRFSAERPKGSFSTLEIQRTEQGDSAMYLCASSLGVATGELFFGEGSRLTVL.

The CDR3 loop is CASSLNFRSGTQYF. Written as DNA, the CDR3 is TGTGCCAGCAGCTTAAATTTTAGATCGGGGACCCAGTACTTC. This rearrangement joins TRBV7-8 to TRBJ2-5; no firm D call. V was trimmed by 2 bases and J by 7 bases, leaving 14 bases between them. The CDR3 runs to 14 residues. The germline V gene has CDR1 SGHVS and CDR2 FQNEAQ.